This T cell receptor beta chain was found in a study of long-term antiretroviral therapy in people with HIV. Study-wide findings and caveats: Diversity remained lower than transplant donor controls, even though it increased after ART.

Concerning this clone itself: What it recognizes is unknown.

Germline V lookup: CDR1 SGDLS, CDR2 YYNGEE. Trimming shortened V by 3 bases and J by 0 bases, and 22 bases separated the two germline ends. The CDR3 has 19 residues. At survey level, the immunoSEQ assay was run in its v3.0 version. Using immunoSEQ multiplex PCR, the repertoire was profiled, and TCRdb retains in-frame clones only, with some absent. The table has some 26,000 clones, roughly nine tenths seen once. The clonotype comes from a middle-aged man with HIV. The chain couples TRBV9 to TRBJ2-1; D unresolved. Here the sequenced sample was unsorted PBMCs, taken 2.7 years after starting antiretroviral therapy. CDR3 in amino acids: CASSAPSIPRPVSYNEQFF. In nucleotides, the CDR3 is TGTGCCAGCAGCGCCCCCTCTATTCCACGGCCGGTCTCCTACAATGAGCAGTTCTTC.